This TCR beta chain was documented in a study of blood T cell repertoires in COVID-19. Clones were sequenced by immunoSEQ multiplex PCR, and TCRdb holds only the in-frame ones, with some missing. The table lists more than 80,000 clones, 75% to 90% of them singletons, with approximately 12% in the top ten. CDR3 length equals 14 residues. Germline CDR1 is SGHRS and CDR2 is YFSETQ. V lost 4 bases, J lost 4 bases, and 2 bases stayed unmatched. Sequenced: peripheral blood. The sequence was collected from a man older than 75 with acute or convalescent COVID-19. V gene TRBV5-1 combines with J gene TRBJ1-5; 10 bases map to TRBD1. The CDR3 reads CASSAGQGNQPQHF. CDR3 DNA: TGCGCCAGCAGCGCGGGACAGGGGAATCAGCCCCAGCATTTT.